This T cell receptor (beta chain) was documented in a study of chronic HIV infection and antiretroviral therapy. Germline CDR1 and CDR2: ENHRY and SYGVKD. The CDR3 runs to 14 residues. Deletions cut 3 bases from V and 0 bases from J, with 6 bases between. Using its own MiXCR run on the 5' RACE reads, TCRdb lists one record per CDR3 protein. This table has around 31,000 distinct CDR3 sequences, about 9.7% appearing once. This sequence joins TRBV10-3 and TRBJ1-5; D remains unclear. The receptor comes from an adult who had HIV and had not received antiretroviral therapy, or was an uninfected healthy control (not recorded which). The source material was peripheral blood. CDR3 sequence (DNA): TGTGCCATCAGTGAAGGGTATAGCAATCAGCCCCAGCATTTT. This gives the protein CAISEGYSNQPQHF.